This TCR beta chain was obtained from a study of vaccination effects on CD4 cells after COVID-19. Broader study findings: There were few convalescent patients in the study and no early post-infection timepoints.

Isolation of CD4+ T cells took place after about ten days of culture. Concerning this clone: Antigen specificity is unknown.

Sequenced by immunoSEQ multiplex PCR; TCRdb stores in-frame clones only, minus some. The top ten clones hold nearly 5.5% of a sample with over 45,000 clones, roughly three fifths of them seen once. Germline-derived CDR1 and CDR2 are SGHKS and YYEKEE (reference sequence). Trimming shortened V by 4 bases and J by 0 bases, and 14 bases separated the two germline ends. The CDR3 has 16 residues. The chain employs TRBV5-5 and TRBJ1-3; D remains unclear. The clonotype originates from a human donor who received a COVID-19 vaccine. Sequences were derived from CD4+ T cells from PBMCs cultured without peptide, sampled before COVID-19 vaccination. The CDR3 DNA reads TGTGCCAGCAGCCCCCTTGGGCGATCCTCTGGAAACACCATATATTTT. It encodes CASSPLGRSSGNTIYF.